This record concerns one T cell receptor (beta chain) sequence. Its antigen remains unidentified. PCR employed 60 Vbeta and 13 Jbeta primers. Clones were sequenced by immunoSEQ multiplex PCR, and TCRdb holds only the in-frame ones, with some missing. The sample lists approximately 110,000 clones; roughly 73% were seen once. The sample originates from a study of cytomegalovirus exposure and HLA in healthy donors. Study results and limitations: Owing to their indistinguishability, certain V segments, notably TRBV6-2 and TRBV6-3, were excluded.

CDR1 SGHRS and CDR2 YFSETQ come from the germline V gene. This CDR3 region has 21 residues. The V gene end was trimmed by 1 base and the J gene end by 4 bases; junction bases not matched to a gene: 23. This TCR derives from a man aged 55 to 69 in good health and CMV-seropositive. The genes are TRBV5-1 and TRBJ1-5, with 7 bases that match TRBD1. What was sequenced was PBMCs. CDR3 sequence: CASSLSFHVFRGTDPNQPQHF. The CDR3 DNA reads TGCGCCAGCAGCTTGTCGTTTCATGTTTTTAGGGGGACAGACCCAAATCAGCCCCAGCATTTT.